A selection of T cell receptor beta chains follows, all from one sample in a study of blood T cell repertoires in COVID-19. Produced via immunoSEQ multiplex PCR; TCRdb's table is partial and in-frame only. This repertoire shows about 140,000 clones, about four fifths found once; its top ten account for approximately 6.6%. Sequenced: peripheral blood. These receptors originate from a human donor in a cohort sampled during active COVID-19. CDR3s include the opening cysteine and the closing phenylalanine or tryptophan.

J gene,V gene,CDR3 length,CDR3 protein
TRBJ2-6,TRBV4-1,16,CASSQDGPGGANVLTF
TRBJ2-7,TRBV7-2,16,CASSLYQRGLSYEQYF
TRBJ2-5,TRBV20-1,15,CSASLTSGSWETQYF
TRBJ2-1,TRBV18,12,CASSQNGNEQFF
TRBJ1-2,TRBV4-1,14,CASSQDRTGEGYTF
TRBJ2-3,TRBV28,16,CASTSSGPRRGDTQYF
TRBJ2-7,TRBV12-3/TRBV12-4,13,CASSSTLPHEQYF
TRBJ2-3,TRBV7-9,15,CASNQGGQGMDTQYF
TRBJ2-5,TRBV5-4,16,CASSLPGGRSQETQYF
TRBJ2-7,TRBV10-3,12,CATNRGSYEQYF
TRBJ2-2,TRBV30,14,CAWSGGNQGGELFF
TRBJ1-2,TRBV7-2,18,CASSLGGTGFSSTYGYTF
TRBJ2-2,TRBV9,16,CASSSLTGGRTGELFF